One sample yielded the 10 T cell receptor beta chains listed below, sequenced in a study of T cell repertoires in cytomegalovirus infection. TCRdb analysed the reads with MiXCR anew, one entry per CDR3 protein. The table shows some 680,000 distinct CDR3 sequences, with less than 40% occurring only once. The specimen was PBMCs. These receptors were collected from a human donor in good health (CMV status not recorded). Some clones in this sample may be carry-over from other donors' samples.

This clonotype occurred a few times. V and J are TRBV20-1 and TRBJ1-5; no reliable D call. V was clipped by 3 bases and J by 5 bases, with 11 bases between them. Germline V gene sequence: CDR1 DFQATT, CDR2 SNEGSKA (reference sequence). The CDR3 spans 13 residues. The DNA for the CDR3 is TGCAGTGCTAGGGCCCGGGGAGATCAGCCCCAGCATTTT. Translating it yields CSARARGDQPQHF.

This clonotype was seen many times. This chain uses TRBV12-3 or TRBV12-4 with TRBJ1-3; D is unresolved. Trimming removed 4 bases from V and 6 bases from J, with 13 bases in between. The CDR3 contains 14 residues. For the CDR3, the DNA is TGTGCCAGCAGTTATGACACGCGCGCAAACACCATATATTTT. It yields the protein CASSYDTRANTIYF.

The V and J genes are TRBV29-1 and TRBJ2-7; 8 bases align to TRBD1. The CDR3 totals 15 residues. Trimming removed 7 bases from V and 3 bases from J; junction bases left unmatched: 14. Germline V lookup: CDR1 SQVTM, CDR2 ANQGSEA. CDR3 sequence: CSANFLTGANYEQYF. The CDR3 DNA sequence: TGCAGCGCCAATTTCTTGACAGGGGCCAACTACGAGCAGTACTTC.

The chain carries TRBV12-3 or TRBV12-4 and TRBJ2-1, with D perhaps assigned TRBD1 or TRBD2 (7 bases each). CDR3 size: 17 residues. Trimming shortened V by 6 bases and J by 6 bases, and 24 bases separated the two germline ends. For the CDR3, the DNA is TGTGCCAGCAGCCGGGGGAATCAGGGGGAGGGCCTCAATGAGCAGTTCTTC. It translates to CASSRGNQGEGLNEQFF.

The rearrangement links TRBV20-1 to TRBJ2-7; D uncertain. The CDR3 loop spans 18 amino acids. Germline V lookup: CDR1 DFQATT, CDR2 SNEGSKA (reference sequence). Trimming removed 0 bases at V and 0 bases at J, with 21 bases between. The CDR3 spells CSARDPRAETPSSYEQYF. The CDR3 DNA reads TGCAGTGCTAGAGATCCAAGGGCCGAGACACCTAGCTCCTACGAGCAGTACTTC.

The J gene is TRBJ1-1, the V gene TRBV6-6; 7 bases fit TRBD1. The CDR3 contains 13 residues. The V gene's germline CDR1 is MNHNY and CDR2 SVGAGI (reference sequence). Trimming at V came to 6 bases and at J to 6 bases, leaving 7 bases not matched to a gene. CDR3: CASRTRGDPEAFF. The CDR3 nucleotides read TGTGCCAGCAGAACCAGGGGGGACCCTGAAGCTTTCTTT.

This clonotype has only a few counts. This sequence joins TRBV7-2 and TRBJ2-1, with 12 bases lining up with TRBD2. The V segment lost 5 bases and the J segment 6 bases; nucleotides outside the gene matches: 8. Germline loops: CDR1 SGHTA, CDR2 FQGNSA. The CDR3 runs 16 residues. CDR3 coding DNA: TGTGCCAGCAGCCGACCGCTAGCGGGAGGGCCCAATGAGCAGTTCTTC. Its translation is CASSRPLAGGPNEQFF.

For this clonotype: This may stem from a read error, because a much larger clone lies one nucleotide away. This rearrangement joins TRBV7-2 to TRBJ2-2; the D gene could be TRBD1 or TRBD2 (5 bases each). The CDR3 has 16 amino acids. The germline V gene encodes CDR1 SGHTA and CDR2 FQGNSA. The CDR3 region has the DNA TGTGCCAGCAGCCCTCTAGGGGTGTTCGGCACCGGGGATCTGTTTTTT. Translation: CASSPLGVFGTGDLFF. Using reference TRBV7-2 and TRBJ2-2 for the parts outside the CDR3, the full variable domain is GAGVSQSPSNKVTEKGKDVELRCDPISGHTALYWYRQSLGQGLEFLIYFQGNSAPDKSGLPSDRFSAERTGGSVSTLTIQRTQQEDSAVYLCASSPLGVFGTGDLFFGEGSRLTVL.

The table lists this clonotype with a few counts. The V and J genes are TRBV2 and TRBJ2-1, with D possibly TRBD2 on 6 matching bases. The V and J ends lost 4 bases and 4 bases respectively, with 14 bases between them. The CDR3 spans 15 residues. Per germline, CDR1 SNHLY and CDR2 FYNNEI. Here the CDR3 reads CASSGGTRGYNEQFF. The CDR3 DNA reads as TGTGCCAGCAGTGGCGGGACTCGGGGGTACAATGAGCAGTTCTTC.

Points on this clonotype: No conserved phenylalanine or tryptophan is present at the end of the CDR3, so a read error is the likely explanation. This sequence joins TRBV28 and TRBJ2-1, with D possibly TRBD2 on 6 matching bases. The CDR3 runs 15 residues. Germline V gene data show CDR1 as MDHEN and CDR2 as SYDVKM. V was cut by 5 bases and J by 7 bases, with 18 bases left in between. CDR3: CASSPQLAEGNEQFL. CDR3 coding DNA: TGTGCCAGCAGTCCTCAACTAGCTGAGGGGAATGAGCAGTTCTTA.